The T cell receptor (beta chain) under discussion was sequenced for a study of regulatory T cells in long-lasting Graves disease. General observations from the study: The study found TRBV28, TRBJ1-2 and TRBJ2-5 favored in persistent disease. Researchers examined only peripheral blood and not thyroid tissue.

Libraries of TCR beta came from iRepertoire HTBI primers plus Arm-PCR of CDR3 regions. TCRdb reprocessed the multiplex PCR reads with MiXCR, giving one entry per CDR3 protein. The sample lists 500,000 to 800,000 distinct CDR3 sequences, around 30% occurring once. Germline lookup yields CDR1 SGHAT and CDR2 FQNNGV. The CDR3 runs to 15 residues. Deletions cut 1 base from V and 6 bases from J, with 10 bases between. This clonotype appeared a few times. Its antigen remains unidentified. Specified time point: persistent/refractory GD, antithyroid drugs over 5 years with positive TRAb. With RNA extracted from PBMCs as input, the TCR library was made.

Sequenced material: peripheral blood mononuclear cells (PBMCs), taken when the disease was refractory, from a patient treated with antithyroid drugs. The origin of this receptor is a female donor with Graves disease. The gene calls are TRBV11-2 and TRBJ1-6; tentative D call: TRBD1 (5 bases). CDR3 sequence reads: CASSLAGKLNSPLHF. The CDR3 nucleotides are TGTGCCAGCAGCTTAGCAGGGAAGCTTAATTCACCCCTCCACTTT.